A selection of T cell receptor beta chains follows, all from one sample in a study of cytomegalovirus exposure and HLA in healthy donors. Sequenced by immunoSEQ multiplex PCR; TCRdb stores in-frame clones only, minus some. This repertoire shows around 170,000 clones, more than 75% found once; its top ten account for 0.7% to 0.95%. The specimen sequenced was PBMCs. Receptors originate from a woman aged 18 to 35 in good health and CMV-seronegative. The CDR3 runs from the conserved cysteine through the conserved F or W. A D gene is named only where the DNA matches it firmly.

TRBJ2-7 | TRBV10-3 | TRBD1 | CAISQGQANYEQYF
TRBJ1-6 | TRBV28 | TRBD1 | CASRRQGGKYSPLHF
TRBJ1-6 | TRBV27 | . | CASSSGWGRDNSPLHF
TRBJ2-5 | TRBV6-1 | TRBD1 | CASSESTGAEETQYF
TRBJ2-7 | TRBV28 | . | CASSFPMGQTSYEQYF
TRBJ2-1 | TRBV6-5 | TRBD2 | CASSYSGGVNEQFF
TRBJ1-2 | TRBV7-6 | . | CASSLGTTVPTYGYTF
TRBJ2-7 | TRBV28 | . | CASRENSYEQYF
TRBJ2-7 | TRBV29-1 | TRBD1 | CSVEFRGAAGGYEQYF
TRBJ1-2 | TRBV28 | . | CASNGVGIGYGYTF
TRBJ2-1 | TRBV28 | TRBD2 | CASSLRPSGRKGDEQFF
TRBJ1-2 | TRBV10-2 | . | CASSESKRANYGYTF
TRBJ1-3 | TRBV6-6 | TRBD1 | CASSYRTGGSGNTIYF
TRBJ2-4 | TRBV19 | . | CASSIRTVDIQYF
TRBJ2-3 | TRBV30 | TRBD2 | CAWSGNGLAGRSGGADTQYF
TRBJ1-3 | TRBV15 | . | CATSSRETGNTIYF
TRBJ2-5 | TRBV7-7 | TRBD2 | CASSVRLAGGLQETQYF
TRBJ1-4 | TRBV7-3 | . | CASSSAGGGELFF
TRBJ1-1 | TRBV7-8 | TRBD1 | CASSFRRDRGPSEAFF
TRBJ2-5 | TRBV6-5 | . | CASSRGSGETQYF
TRBJ2-7 | TRBV7-9 | . | CASSLEPGQQSYEQYF
TRBJ1-2 | TRBV5-4 | . | CASSLAKGDGYTF
TRBJ2-1 | TRBV9 | . | CASSAETVRRHNEQFF
TRBJ2-1 | TRBV30 | . | CAWTPGNPYNEQFF
TRBJ2-7 | TRBV7-7 | . | CASSLNLGREDEQYF
TRBJ2-7 | TRBV27 | TRBD2 | CASRGLAEIPYEQYF
TRBJ2-1 | TRBV27 | . | CASSSGSTYNEQFF
TRBJ2-3 | TRBV7-9 | TRBD2 | CASSLRRGGTDTQYF
TRBJ1-2 | TRBV28 | TRBD1 | CATLGQGARSYGYTF
TRBJ2-1 | TRBV2 | TRBD2 | CASALSLAEVYNEQFF
TRBJ2-7 | TRBV7-2 | . | CASSLDHRVYEQYF
TRBJ2-7 | TRBV7-9 | TRBD2 | CASSLERESYEQYF
TRBJ2-3 | TRBV4-1 | TRBD2 | CASSQDGGTSGGVGDTQYF
TRBJ1-4 | TRBV2 | . | CASSFGGNTEKLFF
TRBJ2-3 | TRBV28 | . | CATVKRPTDTQYF
TRBJ1-5 | TRBV16 | . | CASSQWGGVRQPQHF
TRBJ2-1 | TRBV2 | . | CASSERGGLYNEQFF
TRBJ2-7 | TRBV29-1 | . | CSVATGSSYEQYF
TRBJ1-1 | TRBV7-9 | TRBD1 | CASSLGGQGMNTEAFF
TRBJ2-7 | TRBV5-1 | TRBD2 | CASSLGTSGAYEQYF
TRBJ1-1 | TRBV20-1 | . | CSARDSTEAFF
TRBJ1-5 | TRBV30 | . | CAWSVHPGTQHF
TRBJ2-1 | TRBV5-1 | . | CASSFRTPYNEQFF
TRBJ2-7 | TRBV30 | . | CAWGRGPYEQYF
TRBJ2-4 | TRBV5-4 | . | CASSLGGSSSRNIQYF